This paragraph reports one T cell receptor beta chain. As yet, its antigen is unknown. Produced via immunoSEQ multiplex PCR; TCRdb's table is partial and in-frame only. The sample includes 40,000 to 45,000 clones, roughly 80% of them seen just once. The data stem from a study of a mutant IDH1 vaccine in newly diagnosed glioma. Study information: Vaccination started 4-6 weeks after radiotherapy alone, or with temozolomide cycles. Averaging roughly 40 years of age, treated patients were approximately 60% male and around 40% female. Findings and caveats of the study: Pseudoprogression seemed unlinked to shifts in top peripheral T cell clonotypes. Altogether, 93.3% of patients exhibited vaccine-induced immune responses.

CDR3 length equals 12 residues. Per the germline V gene, CDR1 is SEHNR and CDR2 is FQNEAQ (reference sequence). Trimming pared 5 bases from V and 6 bases from J, leaving 9 bases between. Described time point: week 23, last vaccination. The content of each vaccine dose was 300 ug of mutant IDH1 20-mer peptide, and topical imiquimod accompanied it. The source is a man in his fifties or sixties with glioma. Sequenced here: PBMCs, sampled from a glioma patient whose treatment included an IDH1 peptide vaccine. The chain has TRBV7-9 and TRBJ2-3; D possibly corresponds to TRBD2 (5 bases). DNA for the CDR3: TGTGCCAGCAGCCCGAGCGGCGATACGCAGTATTTT. Protein: CASSPSGDTQYF.